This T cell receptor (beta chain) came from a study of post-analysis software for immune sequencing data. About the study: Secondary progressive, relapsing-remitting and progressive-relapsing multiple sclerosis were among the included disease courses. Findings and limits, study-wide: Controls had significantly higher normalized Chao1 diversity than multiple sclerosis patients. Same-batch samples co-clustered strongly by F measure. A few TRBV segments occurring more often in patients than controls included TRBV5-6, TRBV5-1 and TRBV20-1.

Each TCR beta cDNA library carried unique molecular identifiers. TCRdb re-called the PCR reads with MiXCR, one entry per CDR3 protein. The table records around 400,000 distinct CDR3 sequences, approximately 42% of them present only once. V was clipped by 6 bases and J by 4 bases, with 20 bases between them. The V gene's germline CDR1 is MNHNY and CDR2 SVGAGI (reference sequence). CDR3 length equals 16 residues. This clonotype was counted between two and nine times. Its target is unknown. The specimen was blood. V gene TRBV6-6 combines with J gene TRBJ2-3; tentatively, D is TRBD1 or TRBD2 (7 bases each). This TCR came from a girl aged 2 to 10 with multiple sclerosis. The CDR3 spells CASRGGTANLADTQYF. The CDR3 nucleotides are TGTGCCAGCAGGGGGGGGACAGCCAACCTGGCAGATACGCAGTATTTT.